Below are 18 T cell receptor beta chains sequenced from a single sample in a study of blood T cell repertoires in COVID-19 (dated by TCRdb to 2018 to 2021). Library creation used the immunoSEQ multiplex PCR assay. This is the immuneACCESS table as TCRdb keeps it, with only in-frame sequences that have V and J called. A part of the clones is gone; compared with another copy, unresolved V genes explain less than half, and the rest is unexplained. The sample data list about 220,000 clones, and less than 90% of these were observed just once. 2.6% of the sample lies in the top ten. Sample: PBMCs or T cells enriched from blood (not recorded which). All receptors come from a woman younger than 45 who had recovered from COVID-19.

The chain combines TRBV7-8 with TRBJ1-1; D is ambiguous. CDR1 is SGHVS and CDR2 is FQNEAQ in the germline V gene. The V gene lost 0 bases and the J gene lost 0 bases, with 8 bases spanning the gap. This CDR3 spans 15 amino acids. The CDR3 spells CASSLASRLNTEAFF. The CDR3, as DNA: TGTGCCAGCAGCTTAGCGAGCAGGTTGAACACTGAAGCTTTCTTT.

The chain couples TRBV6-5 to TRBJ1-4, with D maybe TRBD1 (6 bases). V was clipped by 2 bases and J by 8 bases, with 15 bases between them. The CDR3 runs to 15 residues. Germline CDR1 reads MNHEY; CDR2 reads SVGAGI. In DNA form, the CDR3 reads TGTGCCAGCAGTTACGTGGGGGGGCGTAACGAAAAACTGTTTTTT. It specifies CASSYVGGRNEKLFF.

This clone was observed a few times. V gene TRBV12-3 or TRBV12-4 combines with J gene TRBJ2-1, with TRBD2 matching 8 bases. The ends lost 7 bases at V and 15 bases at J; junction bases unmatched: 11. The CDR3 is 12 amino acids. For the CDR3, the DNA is TGTGCCAGCAAAGGGGGACTAGTTAGGCCGTTCTTC. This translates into CASKGGLVRPFF.

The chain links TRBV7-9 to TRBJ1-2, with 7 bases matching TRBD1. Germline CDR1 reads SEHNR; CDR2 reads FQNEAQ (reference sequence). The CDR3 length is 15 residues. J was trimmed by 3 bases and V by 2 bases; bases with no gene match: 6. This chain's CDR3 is CASSLNGRGDYGYTF. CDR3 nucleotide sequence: TGTGCCAGCAGCTTAAATGGCAGGGGGGACTATGGCTACACCTTC.

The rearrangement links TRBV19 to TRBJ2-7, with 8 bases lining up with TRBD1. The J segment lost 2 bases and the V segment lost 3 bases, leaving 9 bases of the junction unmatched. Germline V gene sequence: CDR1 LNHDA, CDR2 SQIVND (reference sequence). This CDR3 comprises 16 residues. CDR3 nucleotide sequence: TGTGCCAGTAGTATCCCAGGGGGCGCCTCTACCTACGAGCAGTACTTC. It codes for CASSIPGGASTYEQYF.

CDR3 sequence reads: CASSSGARVNTEAFF. The CDR3 nucleotides are TGCGCCAGCAGCAGCGGGGCCAGGGTTAACACTGAAGCTTTCTTT. V gene TRBV5-1 combines with J gene TRBJ1-1; a weak D match, TRBD1 (5 bases). Trimming left V 4 bases short and J 2 bases short, with 15 bases between. CDR1 SGHRS and CDR2 YFSETQ come from the germline V gene. This CDR3 has 15 amino acids.

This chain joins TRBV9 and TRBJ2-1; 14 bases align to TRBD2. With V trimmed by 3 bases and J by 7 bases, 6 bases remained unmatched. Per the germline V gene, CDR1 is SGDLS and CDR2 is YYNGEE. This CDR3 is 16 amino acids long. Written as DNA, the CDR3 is TGTGCCAGCAGCGCCAGACTAGCGGGGGGGCCTAATGAGCAGTTCTTC. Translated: CASSARLAGGPNEQFF. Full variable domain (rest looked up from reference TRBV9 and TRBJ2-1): DSGVTQTPKHLITATGQRVTLRCSPRSGDLSVYWYQQSLDQGLQFLIQYYNGEERAKGNILERFSAQQFPDLHSELNLSSLELGDSALYFCASSARLAGGPNEQFFGPGTRLTVL.

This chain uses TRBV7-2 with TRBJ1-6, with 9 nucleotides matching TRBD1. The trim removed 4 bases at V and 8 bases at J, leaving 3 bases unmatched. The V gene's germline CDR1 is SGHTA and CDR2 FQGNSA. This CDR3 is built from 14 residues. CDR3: CASSSRTGDSPLHF. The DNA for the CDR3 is TGTGCCAGCAGCTCCCGGACAGGGGATTCACCCCTCCACTTT.

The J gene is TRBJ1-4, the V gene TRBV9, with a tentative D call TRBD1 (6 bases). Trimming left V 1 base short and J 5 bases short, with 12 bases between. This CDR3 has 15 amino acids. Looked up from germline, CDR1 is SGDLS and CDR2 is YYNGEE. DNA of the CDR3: TGTGCCAGCAGCGTATATGGGACAATCAATGAAAAACTGTTTTTT. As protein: CASSVYGTINEKLFF.

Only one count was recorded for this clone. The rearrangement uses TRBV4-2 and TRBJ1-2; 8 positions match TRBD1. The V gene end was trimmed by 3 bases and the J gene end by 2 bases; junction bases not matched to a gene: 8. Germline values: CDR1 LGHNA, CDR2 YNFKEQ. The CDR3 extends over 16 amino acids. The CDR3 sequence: CASSHTRDRYNYGYTF. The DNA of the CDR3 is TGTGCCAGCAGCCATACCAGGGACAGGTACAACTATGGCTACACCTTC.

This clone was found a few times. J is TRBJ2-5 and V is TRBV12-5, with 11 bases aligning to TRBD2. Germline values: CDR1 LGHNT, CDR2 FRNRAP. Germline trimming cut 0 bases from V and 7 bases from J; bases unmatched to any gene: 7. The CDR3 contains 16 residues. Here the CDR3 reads CASGLVLAGGPGTQYF. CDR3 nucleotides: TGTGCTAGTGGTTTGGTTCTAGCGGGGGGACCGGGGACCCAGTACTTC. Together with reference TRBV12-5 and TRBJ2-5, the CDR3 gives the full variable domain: DARVTQTPRHKVTEMGQEVTMRCQPILGHNTVFWYRQTMMQGLELLAYFRNRAPLDDSGMPKDRFSAEMPDATLATLKIQPSEPRDSAVYFCASGLVLAGGPGTQYFGPGTRLLVL.

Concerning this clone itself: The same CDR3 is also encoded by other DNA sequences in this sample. The CDR3 nucleotides are TGTGCCAGCAGCTTAGACTCGATGAACACTGAAGCTTTCTTT. Its protein is CASSLDSMNTEAFF. The gene calls are TRBV7-9 and TRBJ1-1; D call uncertain. V lost 1 base and J lost 0, with 6 bases in between. Germline CDR1 and CDR2: SEHNR and FQNEAQ (reference sequence). The CDR3 is 14 residues long.

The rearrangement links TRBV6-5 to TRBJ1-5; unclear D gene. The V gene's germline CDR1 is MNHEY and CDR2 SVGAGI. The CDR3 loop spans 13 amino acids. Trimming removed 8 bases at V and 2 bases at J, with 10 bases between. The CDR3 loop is CASFLSGNQPQHF. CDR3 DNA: TGTGCCAGCTTCCTATCGGGCAATCAGCCCCAGCATTTT.

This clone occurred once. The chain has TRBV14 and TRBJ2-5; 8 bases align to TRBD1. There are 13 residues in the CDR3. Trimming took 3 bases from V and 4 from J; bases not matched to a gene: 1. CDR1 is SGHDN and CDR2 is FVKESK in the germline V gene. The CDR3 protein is CASSQQGAETQYF. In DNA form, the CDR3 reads TGTGCCAGCAGCCAGCAGGGGGCAGAGACCCAGTACTTC.

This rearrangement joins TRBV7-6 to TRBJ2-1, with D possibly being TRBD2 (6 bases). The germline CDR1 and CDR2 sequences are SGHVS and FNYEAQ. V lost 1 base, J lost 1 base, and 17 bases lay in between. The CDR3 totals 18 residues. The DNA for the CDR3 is TGTGCCAGCAGCTTAGTGGGTAGGGTTGGGGGGTCCTACAATGAGCAGTTCTTC. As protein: CASSLVGRVGGSYNEQFF.

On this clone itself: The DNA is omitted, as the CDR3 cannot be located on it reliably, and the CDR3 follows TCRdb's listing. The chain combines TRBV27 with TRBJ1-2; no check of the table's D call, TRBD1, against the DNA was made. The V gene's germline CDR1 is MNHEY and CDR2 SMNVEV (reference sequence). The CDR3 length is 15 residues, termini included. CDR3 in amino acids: CASSTSRSGNYGYTF.

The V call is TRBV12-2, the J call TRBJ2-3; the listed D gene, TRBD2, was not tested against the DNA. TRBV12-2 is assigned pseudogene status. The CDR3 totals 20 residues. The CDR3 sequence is CASRFIPGTSGGQSTDTQYF. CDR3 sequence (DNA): TGTGCAAGTCGCTTCATTCCCGGGACTAGCGGGGGGCAAAGCACAGATACGCAGTATTTT.

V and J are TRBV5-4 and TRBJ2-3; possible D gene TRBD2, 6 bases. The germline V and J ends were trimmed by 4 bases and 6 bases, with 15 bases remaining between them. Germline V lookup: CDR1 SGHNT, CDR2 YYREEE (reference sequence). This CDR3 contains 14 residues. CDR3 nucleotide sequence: TGTGCCAGCAGCCCCGGGACTCGGTGGGATACGCAGTATTTT. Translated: CASSPGTRWDTQYF.